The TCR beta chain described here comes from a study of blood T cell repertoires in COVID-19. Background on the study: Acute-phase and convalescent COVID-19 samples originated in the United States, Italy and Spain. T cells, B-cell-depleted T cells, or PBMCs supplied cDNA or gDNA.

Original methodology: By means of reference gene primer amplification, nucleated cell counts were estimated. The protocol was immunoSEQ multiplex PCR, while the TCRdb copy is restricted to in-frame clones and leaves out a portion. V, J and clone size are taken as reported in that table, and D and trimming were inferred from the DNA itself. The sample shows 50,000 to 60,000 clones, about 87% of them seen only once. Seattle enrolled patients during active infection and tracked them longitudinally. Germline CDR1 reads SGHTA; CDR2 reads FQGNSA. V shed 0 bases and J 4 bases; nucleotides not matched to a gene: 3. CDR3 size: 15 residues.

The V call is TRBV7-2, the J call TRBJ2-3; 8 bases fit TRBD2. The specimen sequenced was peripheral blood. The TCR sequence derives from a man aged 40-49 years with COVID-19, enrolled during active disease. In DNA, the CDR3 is TGTGCCAGCAGCTTAGCCAAACTAGCGGCAGATACGCAGTATTTT. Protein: CASSLAKLAADTQYF.